This paragraph reports one TCR beta chain. This clonotype is a singleton in its sample. Which antigen it targets is not known. Per-nucleotide qualities are absent, and no much larger clonotype sits a single base away. Resting on one read, the evidence is weak. These data originate in a study of read filtering for tumor transcriptome and immune sequencing (dated by TCRdb to 2019 to 2021). General notes on the study: The cohort had around 18 male and approximately 14 female patients with a mean age of about 71 years, ranging from about 40 to 85. Under revised international staging, roughly 8 patients fell into R-ISS I, more than 15 into R-ISS II and six or seven into R-ISS III. After DNase treatment, whole-transcriptome libraries were prepared using the TruSeq RNA Access Library Prep Kit. TCR-region mapped reads per sample ranged from about 4.05 to 11 million with IR-seq versus only about 75 to 1,400 with RNA-seq. The study compared TCR repertoires from targeted immune repertoire sequencing and bulk whole-transcriptome sequencing run on the same bone marrow samples. A main aim was a read-filtering strategy for immune repertoire data, specifically whether clonotypes supported by a single read should be removed.

Every patient had bone marrow sampled at the time of active disease. Bone marrow mononuclear cells were isolated by Ficoll-Hypaque density gradient centrifugation. Myeloma plasma cells were removed and CD138-negative cells were collected by negative selection after labeling with CD138 magnetic microbeads on a MACS separator. Flow cytometry with CD138 antibodies on an Attune NxT was used to check how pure the isolated cells were. TRIzol reagent was used to extract total RNA, which was then quantified with a NanoDrop spectrophotometer. For each patient, paired RNA-seq and IR-seq were run on the CD138-negative bone marrow sample from that patient. What the research found in general, with its limitations: Single-read clonotypes made up about 80% of clonotypes but only roughly 3.5% of total reads in IR-seq, compared with around 71% of clonotypes and about 44% of reads in RNA-seq. Removing single-read clonotypes increased the correlation between IR-seq and RNA-seq shared clonotype proportions. Clonotypes were captured by IR-seq at much higher depth and more reliably than by RNA-seq, and smaller IR-seq throughput was sufficient for identification of most shared clonotypes. Rather than purified T cells, the sorted CD138-negative fraction was a mixed bone marrow immune population.

TCR libraries were constructed from 400 ng RNA using the Immunoverse kit, and molecular barcoded adaptors covering alpha/delta and beta/gamma chains were employed. The same RNA used for transcriptome sequencing was used for TCR library preparation. TCR libraries were sequenced on an Illumina HiSeq 4000 with 2 x 150 cycles. The authors processed their data as follows. With MiXCR, TCR reads were aligned to human V, D, J and C references and assembled into CDR3 clonotypes, with quality filtering and error correction included. The tcR package in R was used to analyze clonotype counts and gene usage diversity. For inspection of raw mapping reads, RNA-seq reads were mapped by STAR aligner version 2.5.3a onto GRCh37 of the human genome. To test the effect of sequencing depth on detected clonotypes, IR-seq fastq files were randomly downsampled using Seqtk 1.3. The public reads were quality trimmed at Q25 with fastp and then assembled into clones with MiXCR by TCRdb, keeping productive beta chains. When rows share a CDR3 protein, they turn into one entry using the most common DNA and genes. The V and J calls follow TCRdb's processing rather than the paper's. The sample table contains over 45,000 distinct CDR3 sequences; only one count was recorded for roughly 12% of them. The top ten clones comprise more than 12% of the sample.

The CDR3 measures 13 amino acids from cysteine to phenylalanine. Of all the DNA, just the CDR3 is kept, 39 bases in frame from base 1. The V end loses 2 bases and the J end loses 8 bases, and a stretch of 10 bases separates them. According to the germline V gene, CDR1 reads SGHVS and CDR2 reads FQNEAQ. Recombination joined TRBV7-8 with TRBJ2-1, and the D gene may be TRBD2, 5 bases matching. Material for sequencing was a population of CD138-negative cells sorted from bone marrow. The intended sense of this specimen's cell subset or site label: bone marrow mononuclear cells depleted of CD138+ plasma/myeloma cells by negative magnetic selection. The TCR was taken from a donor older than 35 with multiple myeloma. The CDR3 region has the sequence CASSLRLRDEQFF. The DNA sequence reads TGTGCCAGCAGCTTAAGATTGAGGGATGAGCAGTTCTTC.